These T cell receptor beta chains were read from a single sample in a study of siplizumab effects on memory and regulatory T cells. This table comes from immunoSEQ multiplex PCR, and its TCRdb copy is limited to in-frame clones, with some not included. Among around 110,000 clones listed, roughly 94% were seen once. Specimen: non-Treg CD4+ T cells sorted from blood. Receptors were obtained from a human donor in good health. Each CDR3 is given with its conserved first and last residue. The D gene is left open where the match is weak. Clone sizes are given selectively: once, few, many, or a class where the clone is expanded.

d_gene	v_gene	abundance	j_gene	CDR3nt	CDR3aa
NA	TRBV4-2	few	TRBJ1-2	TGTGCCAGCAGCCAAGAGGGGGGCCCTCAGCGCGCAGACGGCTACACCTTC	CASSQEGGPQRADGYTF
NA	TRBV4-1	NA	TRBJ2-5	TGCGCCAGCAGCCTGGCTGTGCAAGAGACCCAGTACTTC	CASSLAVQETQYF
NA	TRBV21-1	NA	TRBJ1-1	TGTGCCAGCAGCAATCATCCGGGATCGTACACTGAAGCTTTCTTT	CASSNHPGSYTEAFF
NA	TRBV7-2	NA	TRBJ1-1	TGTGCCAGCAGGACCACCCTGGGGGGTTGGACTGAAGCTTTCTTT	CASRTTLGGWTEAFF
TRBD1	TRBV18	NA	TRBJ2-1	TGTGCCAGCTTGGACAGGGGGCCCTACAATGAGCAGTTCTTC	CASLDRGPYNEQFF
NA	TRBV9	NA	TRBJ2-7	TGTGCCAGCAGCCAGCAAAGTATCGGCTACGAGCAGTACTTC	CASSQQSIGYEQYF
NA	TRBV7-2	NA	TRBJ2-5	TGTGCCAGCAGCCAAAGTAGGTGGGAGACCCAGTACTTC	CASSQSRWETQYF
NA	TRBV23-1	NA	TRBJ1-4	TGCGCCAGCAGTCAATTAAAATTCAGCAGGGGTGAAAAACTGTTTTTT	CASSQLKFSRGEKLFF
TRBD1	TRBV10-1	once	TRBJ2-7	TGCGCCAGCAGTGATCCCGGGACAGGGAAGAAGGACGAGCAGTACTTC	CASSDPGTGKKDEQYF
NA	TRBV7-6	NA	TRBJ1-5	TGTGCCAGCAGCTTATCGAGGAATCAGCCCCAGCATTTT	CASSLSRNQPQHF
NA	TRBV19	few	TRBJ2-7	TGTGCCAGTAGTAAAGGGGGACACTACGAGCAGTACTTC	CASSKGGHYEQYF
NA	TRBV7-6	NA	TRBJ2-5	TGTGCCAGCAGCACGACTGCGCCAGTGGAGACCCAGTACTTC	CASSTTAPVETQYF
NA	TRBV12-5	NA	TRBJ2-7	TGTGCTAGTGCCCTGGACAGTCCCGCCTACGAGCAGTACTTC	CASALDSPAYEQYF
NA	TRBV7-9	NA	TRBJ1-1	TGTGCCAGCAGCTTAGACCCGGGTCTGTACACTGAAGCTTTCTTT	CASSLDPGLYTEAFF
TRBD1	TRBV28	NA	TRBJ1-2	TGTGCCAGCAGTGGAAAGGACAGGGGTGGATATGGCTACACCTTC	CASSGKDRGGYGYTF
NA	TRBV11-3	NA	TRBJ1-1	TGTGCCAGCAGCCCGCGCGGGGGGGCCACTGAAGCTTTCTTT	CASSPRGGATEAFF
TRBD1	TRBV4-1	NA	TRBJ1-5	TGCGCCAGCAGCCAAGGTGCGAAGGGACAGGGAAATCAGCCCCAGCATTTT	CASSQGAKGQGNQPQHF
NA	TRBV5-1	NA	TRBJ1-3	TGCGCCAGCAGCTTGCAGGACTGGAGCTCTGGAAACACCATATATTTT	CASSLQDWSSGNTIYF
NA	TRBV20-1	NA	TRBJ2-5	TGCAGTGCTCCAGTTGGGGGGACCCAGTACTTC	CSAPVGGTQYF
TRBD1	TRBV27	NA	TRBJ2-3	TGTGCCAGCAGCCTTCTATTACAGGGGCTTGGCACAGATACGCAGTATTTT	CASSLLLQGLGTDTQYF
TRBD1	TRBV10-3	NA	TRBJ2-2	TGTGCCGCCAGACAGGGGCCGAACACCGGGGAGCTGTTTTTT	CAARQGPNTGELFF
NA	TRBV7-9	NA	TRBJ1-2	TGTGCCTGTGGCCGGGGCCTAGTAGGGGGCTACACCTTC	CACGRGLVGGYTF
TRBD2	TRBV29-1	NA	TRBJ2-2	TGCAGCGTTGAGCCCAGCGGGGCCGGGGAGCTGTTTTTT	CSVEPSGAGELFF
NA	TRBV5-4	once	TRBJ1-2	TGTGCCAGCAGAGCGCCCCCGTGGGGGGCCTACACCTTC	CASRAPPWGAYTF
NA	TRBV18	NA	TRBJ1-1	TGTGCCAGCTCACCACGAGCTCAAAGTACCGCTGAAGCTTTCTTT	CASSPRAQSTAEAFF
NA	TRBV6-5	NA	TRBJ2-3	TGTGCCAGCAGTCATACGGATACGCAGTATTTT	CASSHTDTQYF
NA	TRBV4-2	NA	TRBJ2-6	TGTGCCAGCAGCCAAGAAGTAGGCTCTGGGGCCAACGTCCTGACTTTC	CASSQEVGSGANVLTF